The following is a T cell receptor (beta chain) sequence with its context. The entry originates in a study of blood T cell repertoires in COVID-19. The CDR3 loop spans 14 amino acids. Germline V gives CDR1 SGDLS, CDR2 YYNGEE. V was pared by 5 bases and J by 4 bases, with 9 bases of the junction left unmatched. The method was immunoSEQ multiplex PCR; TCRdb's version includes in-frame clones alone and lacks a portion of them. This sample has approximately 260,000 clones, with around 81% found just once. The TCR comes from a man aged 45-60 years who had recovered from COVID-19. The V and J genes are TRBV9 and TRBJ2-7; 7 bases are shared with TRBD1. The sample consisted of PBMCs or T cells enriched from blood (not recorded which). The CDR3 protein is CASSPTGERYEQYF. The DNA of the CDR3 is TGTGCCAGCAGTCCCACAGGGGAGAGGTACGAGCAGTACTTC.